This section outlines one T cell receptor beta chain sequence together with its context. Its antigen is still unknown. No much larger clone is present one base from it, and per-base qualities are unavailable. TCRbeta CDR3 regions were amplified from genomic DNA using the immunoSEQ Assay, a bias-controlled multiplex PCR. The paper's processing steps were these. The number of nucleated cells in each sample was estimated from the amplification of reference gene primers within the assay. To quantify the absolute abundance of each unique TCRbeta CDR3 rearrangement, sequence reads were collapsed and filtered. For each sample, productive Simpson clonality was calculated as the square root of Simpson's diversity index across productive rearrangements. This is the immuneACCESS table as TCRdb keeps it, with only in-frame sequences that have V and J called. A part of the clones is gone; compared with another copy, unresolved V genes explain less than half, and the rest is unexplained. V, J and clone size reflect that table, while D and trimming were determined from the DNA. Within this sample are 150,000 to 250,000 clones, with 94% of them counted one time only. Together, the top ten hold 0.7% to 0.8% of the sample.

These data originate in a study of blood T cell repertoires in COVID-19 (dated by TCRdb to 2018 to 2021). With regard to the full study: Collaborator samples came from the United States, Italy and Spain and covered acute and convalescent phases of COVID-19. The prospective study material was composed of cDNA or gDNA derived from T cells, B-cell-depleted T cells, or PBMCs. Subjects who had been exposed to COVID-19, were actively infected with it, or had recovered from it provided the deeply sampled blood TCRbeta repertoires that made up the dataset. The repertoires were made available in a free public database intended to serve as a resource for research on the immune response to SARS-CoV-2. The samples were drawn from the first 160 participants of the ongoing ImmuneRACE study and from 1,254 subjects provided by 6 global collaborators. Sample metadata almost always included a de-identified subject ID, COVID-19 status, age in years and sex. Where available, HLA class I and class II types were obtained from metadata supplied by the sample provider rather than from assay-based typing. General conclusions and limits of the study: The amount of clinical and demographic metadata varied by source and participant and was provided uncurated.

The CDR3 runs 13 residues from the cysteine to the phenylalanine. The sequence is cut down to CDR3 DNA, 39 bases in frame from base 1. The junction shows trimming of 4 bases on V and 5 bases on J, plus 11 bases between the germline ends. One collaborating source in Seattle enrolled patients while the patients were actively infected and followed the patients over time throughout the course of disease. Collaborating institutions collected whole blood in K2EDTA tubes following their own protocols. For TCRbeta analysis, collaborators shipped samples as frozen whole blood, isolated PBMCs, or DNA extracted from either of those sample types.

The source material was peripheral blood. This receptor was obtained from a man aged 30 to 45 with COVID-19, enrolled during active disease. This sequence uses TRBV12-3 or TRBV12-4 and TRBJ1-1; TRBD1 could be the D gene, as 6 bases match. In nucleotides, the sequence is TGTGCCAGCAGTTCAGGGGATCAGACTGAAGCTTTCTTT. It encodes CASSSGDQTEAFF.